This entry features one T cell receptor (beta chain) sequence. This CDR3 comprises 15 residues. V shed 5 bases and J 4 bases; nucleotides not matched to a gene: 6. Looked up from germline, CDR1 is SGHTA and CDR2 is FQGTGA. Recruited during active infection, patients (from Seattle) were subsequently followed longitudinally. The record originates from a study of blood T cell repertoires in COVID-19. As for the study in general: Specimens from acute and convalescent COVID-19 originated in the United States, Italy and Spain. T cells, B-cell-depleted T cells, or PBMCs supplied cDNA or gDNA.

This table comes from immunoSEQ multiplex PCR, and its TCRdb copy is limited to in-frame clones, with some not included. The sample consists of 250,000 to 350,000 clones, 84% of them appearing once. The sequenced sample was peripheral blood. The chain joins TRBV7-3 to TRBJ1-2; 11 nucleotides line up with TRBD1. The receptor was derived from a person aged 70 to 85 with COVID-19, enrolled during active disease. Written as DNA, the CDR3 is TGTGCCAGCAGCGGGACAGGGGGGGCGATCTATGGCTACACCTTC. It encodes CASSGTGGAIYGYTF.